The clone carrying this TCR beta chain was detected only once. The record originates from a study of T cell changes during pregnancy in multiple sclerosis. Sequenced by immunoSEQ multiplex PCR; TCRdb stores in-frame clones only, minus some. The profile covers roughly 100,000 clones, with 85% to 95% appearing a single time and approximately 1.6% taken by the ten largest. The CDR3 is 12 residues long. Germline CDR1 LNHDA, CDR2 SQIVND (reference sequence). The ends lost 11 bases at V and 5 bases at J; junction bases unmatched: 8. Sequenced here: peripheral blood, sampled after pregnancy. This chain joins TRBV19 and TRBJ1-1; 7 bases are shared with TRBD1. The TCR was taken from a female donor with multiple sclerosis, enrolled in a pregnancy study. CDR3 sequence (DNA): TGTGCCGTTCACAGGGGAGGAACTGAAGCTTTCTTT. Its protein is CAVHRGGTEAFF.